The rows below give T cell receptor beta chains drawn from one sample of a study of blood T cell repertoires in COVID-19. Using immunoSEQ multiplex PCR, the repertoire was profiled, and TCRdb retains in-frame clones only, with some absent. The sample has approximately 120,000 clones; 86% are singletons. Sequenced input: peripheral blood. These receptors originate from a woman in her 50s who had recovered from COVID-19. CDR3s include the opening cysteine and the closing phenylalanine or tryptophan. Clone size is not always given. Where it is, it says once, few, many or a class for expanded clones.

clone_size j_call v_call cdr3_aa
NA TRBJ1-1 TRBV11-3 CASSLSGLPGNTEAFF
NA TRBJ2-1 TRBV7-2 CASSLSWQLQGEQFF
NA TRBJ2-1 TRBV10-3 CATHEAPGSYNEQFF
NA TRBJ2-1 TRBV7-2 CASSFQTSGGYNEQFF
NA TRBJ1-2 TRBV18 CASSPPGARPANYGYTF
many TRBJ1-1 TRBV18 CASSPGGQFEAFF
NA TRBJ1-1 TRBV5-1 CASSRDGQGLNTEAFF
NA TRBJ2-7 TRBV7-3 CASSLEGPLAGGRYEQYF
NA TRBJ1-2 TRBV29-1 CSVSGALYGYTF
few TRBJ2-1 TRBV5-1 CASSLAPYTGNEQFF
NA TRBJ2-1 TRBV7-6 CASSRSGNEQFF
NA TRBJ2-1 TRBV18 CASSPPDRAPYNEQFF
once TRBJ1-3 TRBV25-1 CASRATAGNTIYF
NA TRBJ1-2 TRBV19 CASSRDSALYGYTF
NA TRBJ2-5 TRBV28 CASMGGGAEAETQYF
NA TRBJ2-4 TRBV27 CASSLLTGGLAKNIQYF
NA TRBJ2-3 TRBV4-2 CASSQDVRRPGGTDTQYF
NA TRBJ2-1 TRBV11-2 CASSLAVVGNEQFF
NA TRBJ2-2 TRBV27 CASSRRVLLGGELFF
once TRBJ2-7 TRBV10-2 CASMVTGVSYEQYF
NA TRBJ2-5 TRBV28 CASSPRETQYF
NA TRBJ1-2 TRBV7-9 CASSLLGGNYGYTF
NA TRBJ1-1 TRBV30 CAWSPQGVAFF
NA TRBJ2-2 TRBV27 CASSLQGAAGGELFF
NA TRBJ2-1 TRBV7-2 CASSLGAGPYNEQFF
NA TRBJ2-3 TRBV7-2 CASSFGGRGADTQYF
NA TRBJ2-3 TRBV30 CAWSGWTSHNTDTQYF